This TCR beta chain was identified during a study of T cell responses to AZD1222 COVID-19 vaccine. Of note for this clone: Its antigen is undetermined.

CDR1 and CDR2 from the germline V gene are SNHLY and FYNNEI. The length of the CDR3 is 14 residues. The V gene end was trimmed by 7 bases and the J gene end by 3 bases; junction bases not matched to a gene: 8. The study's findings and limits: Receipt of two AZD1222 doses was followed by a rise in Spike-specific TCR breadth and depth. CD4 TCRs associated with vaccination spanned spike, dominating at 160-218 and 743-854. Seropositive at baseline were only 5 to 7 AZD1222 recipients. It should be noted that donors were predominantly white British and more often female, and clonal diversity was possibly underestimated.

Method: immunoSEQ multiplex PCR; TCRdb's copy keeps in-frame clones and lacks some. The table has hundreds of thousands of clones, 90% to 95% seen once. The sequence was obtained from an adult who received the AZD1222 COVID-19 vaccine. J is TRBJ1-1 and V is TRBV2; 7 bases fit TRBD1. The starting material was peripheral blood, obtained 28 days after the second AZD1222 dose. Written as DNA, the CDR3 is TGTGCCAGCAACTTAGACAGGGAATACACTGAAGCTTTCTTT. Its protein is CASNLDREYTEAFF.